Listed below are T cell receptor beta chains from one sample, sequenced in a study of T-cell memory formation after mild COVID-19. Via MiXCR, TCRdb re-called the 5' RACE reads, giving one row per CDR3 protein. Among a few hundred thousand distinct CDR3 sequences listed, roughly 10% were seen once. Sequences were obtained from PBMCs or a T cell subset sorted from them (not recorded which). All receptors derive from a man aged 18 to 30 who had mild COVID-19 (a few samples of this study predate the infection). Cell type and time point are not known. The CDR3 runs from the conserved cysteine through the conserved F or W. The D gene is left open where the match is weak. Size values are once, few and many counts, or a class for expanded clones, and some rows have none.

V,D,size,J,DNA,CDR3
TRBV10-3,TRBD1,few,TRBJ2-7,TGTGCCATCAGGCCGGGACAGGGATACGAGCAGTACTTC,CAIRPGQGYEQYF
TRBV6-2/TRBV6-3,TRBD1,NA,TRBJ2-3,TGTGCCAGCAGTCCCCTCGACAGGGGGACCACAGATACGCAGTATTTT,CASSPLDRGTTDTQYF
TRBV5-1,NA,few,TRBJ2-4,TGCGCCAGCAGCTTGGGAGACAGCAAAAACATTCAGTACTTC,CASSLGDSKNIQYF
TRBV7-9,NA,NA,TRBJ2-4,TGTGCCAGCAGCTTAGCGAATGACATTCAGTACTTC,CASSLANDIQYF
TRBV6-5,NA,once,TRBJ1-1,TGTGCCAGCAGTCGGACACCTACGAACACTGAAGCTTTCTTT,CASSRTPTNTEAFF
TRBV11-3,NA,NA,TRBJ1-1,TGTGCCAGCAGCTTACTAAGGGACACTGAAGCTTTCTTT,CASSLLRDTEAFF
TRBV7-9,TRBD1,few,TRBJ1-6,TGTGCCAGCAGCTTAGGGGGACAGGGTCCACCCCTCCACTTT,CASSLGGQGPPLHF
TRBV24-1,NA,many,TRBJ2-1,TGTGCCACCAGTGATTGGGAAGACGGATACAATGAGCAGTTCTTC,CATSDWEDGYNEQFF
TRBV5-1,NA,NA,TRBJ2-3,TGCGCCAGCAGCTTGGCAATACCACCGGATACGCAGTATTTT,CASSLAIPPDTQYF
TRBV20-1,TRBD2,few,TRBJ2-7,TGCAGTGCTCCGGGGGGAGGGCCTCGGGTGGAGCAGTACTTC,CSAPGGGPRVEQYF
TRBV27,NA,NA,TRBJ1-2,TGTGCCAGCAGCAAACCTCGGGGTTCCTATGGCTACACCTTC,CASSKPRGSYGYTF
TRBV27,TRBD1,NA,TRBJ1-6,TGTGCCAGCAGTTTCTTGTACAGGGACAGGGATGATTCACCCCTCCACTTT,CASSFLYRDRDDSPLHF
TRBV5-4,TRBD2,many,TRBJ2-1,TGTGCCAGCAGCCCTGGACTAGCGGGGGGCAATGAGCAGTTCTTC,CASSPGLAGGNEQFF
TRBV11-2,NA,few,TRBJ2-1,TGTGCCAGCAGCTTAGAAGGCCCCCGCTTGTTCTTC,CASSLEGPRLFF
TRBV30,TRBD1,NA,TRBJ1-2,TGTGCCTGGGAGACAGGGGATTCGAATGGCTACACCTTC,CAWETGDSNGYTF
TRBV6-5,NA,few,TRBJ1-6,TGTGCCAGCAGTTACTTTGTCGGTGAAGCAGGGATGGATTCACCCCTCCACTTT,CASSYFVGEAGMDSPLHF
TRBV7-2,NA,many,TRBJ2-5,TGTGCCAGCAGCTGGGACGGAAAAGAGACCCAGTACTTC,CASSWDGKETQYF
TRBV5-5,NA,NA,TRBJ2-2,TGTGCCAGCAGCTGGACACATTTGGGGGACACCGGGGAGCTGTTTTTT,CASSWTHLGDTGELFF
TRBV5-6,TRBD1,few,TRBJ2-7,TGTGCCAGCAGCTTAGGACAGGAACCCTACGAGCAGTACTTC,CASSLGQEPYEQYF
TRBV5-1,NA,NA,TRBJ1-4,TGCGCCAGCAGCCCGACAGGATTTCATGAAAAACTGTTTTTT,CASSPTGFHEKLFF
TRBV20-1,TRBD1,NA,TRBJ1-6,TGCAGTGCTAGAAGGGACAGGGACAGCTCCTATAATTCACCCCTCCACTTT,CSARRDRDSSYNSPLHF
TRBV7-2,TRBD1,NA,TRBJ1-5,TGTGCCAGCAGCTTAACGACAGGGGTGGGTCAGCCCCAGCATTTT,CASSLTTGVGQPQHF
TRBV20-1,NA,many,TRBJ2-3,TGCAGTGCCGCTAGGGCGGTAATCACAGATACGCAGTATTTT,CSAARAVITDTQYF
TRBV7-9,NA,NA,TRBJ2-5,TGTGCCAGCAGCTTACTTGTCGGCTTC,CASSLLVGF
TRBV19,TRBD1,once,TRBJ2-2,TGTGCCTGCTACAGGGGGCTGACCGGGGAGCTGTTTTTT,CACYRGLTGELFF
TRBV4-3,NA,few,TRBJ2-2,TGCGCCAGCAGCCAAGAACACCGCCCGAGGACCGGGGAGCTGTTTTTT,CASSQEHRPRTGELFF
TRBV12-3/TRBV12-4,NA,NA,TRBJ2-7,TGTGCCAGCAGTACCGGGATTCGTCCCTACGAGCAGTACTTC,CASSTGIRPYEQYF
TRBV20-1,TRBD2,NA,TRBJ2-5,TGCAGTGCTTTTATAGCGGGGGGGATTTGGGAGACCCAGTACTTC,CSAFIAGGIWETQYF
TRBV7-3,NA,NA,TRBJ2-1,TGTGCCAGCAGCTTCACGGGTTCTAATGAGCAGTTCTTC,CASSFTGSNEQFF
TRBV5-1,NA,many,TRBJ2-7,TGCGCCAGCAGCTTGGGCCCGGGGAGCAACGAGCAGTACTTC,CASSLGPGSNEQYF
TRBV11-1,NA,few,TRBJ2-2,TGTGCCAGCAGGTCTCAGGGTTGGACCGGGGAGCTGTTTTTT,CASRSQGWTGELFF
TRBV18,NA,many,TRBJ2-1,TGTGCCAGCTCACCTACCCCGGCAGGGCTGCACAATGAGCAGTTCTTC,CASSPTPAGLHNEQFF
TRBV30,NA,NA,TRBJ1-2,TGTGCCTGGGCCCGGGATGGCTACACCTTC,CAWARDGYTF
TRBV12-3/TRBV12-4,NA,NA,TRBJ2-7,TGTGCCAGCAGTGCCCTCCTAGTCTACGAGCAGTACTTC,CASSALLVYEQYF
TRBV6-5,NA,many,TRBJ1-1,TGTGCCAGCAGTCACCACTTGAACACTGAAGCTTTCTTT,CASSHHLNTEAFF
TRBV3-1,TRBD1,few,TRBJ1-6,TGTGCCAGCAGCCGCCCCCAGGGGGGGGTCGGTTATAATTCACCCCTCCACTTT,CASSRPQGGVGYNSPLHF
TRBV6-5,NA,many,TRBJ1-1,TGTGCCAGCCACCTGGGCAGGGAGACTTTCTTT,CASHLGRETFF
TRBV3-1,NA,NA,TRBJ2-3,TGTGCCAGCAGCCAAGAGAGGGAGGATACGCAGTATTTT,CASSQEREDTQYF
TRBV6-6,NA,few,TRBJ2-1,TGTGCCAGCAGTTCCGGGACGACAGGACGGGAGCAGTTCTTC,CASSSGTTGREQFF
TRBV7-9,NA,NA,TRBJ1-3,TGTGCCAGCAGCTTAGCGCGGGTAGGGGCTGGAAACACCATATATTTT,CASSLARVGAGNTIYF
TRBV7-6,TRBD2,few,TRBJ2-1,TGTGCCAGCAGCTTCCGGACTAGCGGGGCGCTGCACTTC,CASSFRTSGALHF
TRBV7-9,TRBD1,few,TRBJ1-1,TGTGCCAGCAGCATCCACCGACCAGGGGGCTCCACTGAAGCTTTCTTT,CASSIHRPGGSTEAFF
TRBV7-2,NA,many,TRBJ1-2,TGTGCCAGCAGCTTAGCGCAGGGTCAAGGCTACACCTTC,CASSLAQGQGYTF
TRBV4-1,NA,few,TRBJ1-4,TGCGCCAGCAGCCAAGATTGGCGGGGGACTCAACTGTTTTTT,CASSQDWRGTQLFF
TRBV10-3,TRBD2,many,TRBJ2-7,TGTGCCATCAGTGCGCCCGGGGAGGGAGAAGCCTACGAGCAGTACTTC,CAISAPGEGEAYEQYF
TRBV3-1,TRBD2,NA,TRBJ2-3,TGTGCCACGGGACTAGCGGGGGCTAGCACAGATACGCAGTATTTT,CATGLAGASTDTQYF
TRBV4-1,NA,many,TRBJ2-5,TGCGCCAGCAGCCAAGTTCCGCAGCAAGAGACCCAGTACTTC,CASSQVPQQETQYF
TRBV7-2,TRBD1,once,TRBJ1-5,TGTGCCAGCAGCCGAGCGACAGGGGGCAGTGGTCAGCCCCAGCATTTT,CASSRATGGSGQPQHF
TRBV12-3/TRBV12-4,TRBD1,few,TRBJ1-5,TGTGCCAGCAGCGCGACAGGGGGCGCGGGGCAGCCCCAGCATTTT,CASSATGGAGQPQHF
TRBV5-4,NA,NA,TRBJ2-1,TGTGCCAGCAGCGTCTCGAGGCCCCCCTACAATGAGCAGTTCTTC,CASSVSRPPYNEQFF
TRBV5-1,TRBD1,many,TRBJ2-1,TGCGCCAGCAGCTTGATGGGACAGGGAGTCGATGAGCAGTTCTTC,CASSLMGQGVDEQFF
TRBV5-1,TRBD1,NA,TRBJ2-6,TGCGCCAGCAGCCGGACGACAGGGCCAACGCACTCTGGGGCCAACGTCCTGACTTTC,CASSRTTGPTHSGANVLTF